The sequence of this T cell receptor beta chain was determined in a study of cytomegalovirus exposure and HLA in healthy donors (dated by TCRdb to the late 2010s). Describing the broader study: According to a later analysis, one platform produced both the 120 validation repertoires and the 666 repertoires of the first cohort. The study was designed to test whether signatures of past pathogen exposure could be identified by cataloging public T cell receptors. A separate validation cohort of about 110 different subjects was used in addition to the roughly 670-subject first cohort. To predict cytomegalovirus infection status, the study combined high-throughput TCR immunosequencing, statistical association of individual TCRs with disease status, and machine learning.

A distance of 16 bases separates the germline ends of V and J, which lose 2 bases and 2 bases respectively. The CDR1 and CDR2 encoded by the germline V gene are SNHLY and FYNNEI. The CDR3 goes from the cysteine to the phenylalanine over 17 residues. CDR3 DNA only is kept here, 51 bases in frame from base 1. Donors formed part of the validation cohort, which comprised over a hundred subjects and was distinct from the first cohort of 666 subjects. Concerning this clone itself: Its antigen is still unknown. No much larger clone exists at a distance of one base, and base qualities are not known.

Receptor amplification or capture employed the immunoSEQ multiplex PCR assay. In the paper's pipeline: To diagnose cytomegalovirus status from the catalog of TCR beta chain sequences, a statistical classification framework was built. As stored in TCRdb, this immuneACCESS dataset retains in-frame rearrangements with V and J assigned. A fraction of the clones does not appear; measured against another copy, unresolved V genes explain less than half of the discrepancy, and the remainder lacks a known reason. V and J calls and clone size are given by that table; D and trimming were obtained from the DNA. Counted in this sample were around 130,000 clones; over 65% of them appeared once. Jointly, the top ten make up approximately 2% of the sample. Results the study describes overall, beyond this receptor: The study listed 164 TCR beta chains as associated with cytomegalovirus. In vitro tests confirmed that a few of the cytomegalovirus-associated TCR beta chains recognize cytomegalovirus antigens. Most TCR sequences were seen in very few donors, while some public TCRs were found in many individuals. A later analysis found that TCRs clustered in the first cohort also tended to co-occur in the 120 validation repertoires, with just under 95% of cluster scores above 0. In both the original and validation cohorts, the classifier was reported to diagnose cytomegalovirus status with high specificity and sensitivity. It was suggested by the authors that the approach could potentially be generalized to other disease states and immunological phenotypes. A later analysis had no HLA typing for the validation cohort, so co-occurrence there was scored across all 130 or so repertoires.

The V and J segments used are TRBV2 and TRBJ2-4; TRBD2 could be the D gene, as 5 bases match. This TCR came from a woman between 25 and 40 years old in good health and CMV-seronegative. The sequencing input was PBMCs. The sequenced DNA: TGTGCCAGCAGTGAAAGTACGCCCCGGGGTTCCAAAAACATTCAGTACTTC. Translated, this is CASSESTPRGSKNIQYF.